The next 8 T cell receptor beta chains were all read from a single sample in a study of T cell repertoires in cytomegalovirus infection. TCRdb reanalysed the reads using MiXCR and keeps one entry per CDR3 protein. This sample has some 480,000 distinct CDR3 sequences, with 33% found just once. The antigens of these receptors remain unknown. The material was cultured PBMCs, obtained from culture after CMV antigen stimulation. The origin of the receptors is a human donor in good health (CMV status not recorded). Some clones in this sample may be carry-over from other donors' samples.

The chain carries TRBV6-7 and TRBJ2-4; TRBD2 might be the D (5 bases). TRBV6-7 has ORF status, its function being uncertain. The CDR3 has 15 residues. Trimming took off 6 bases at V and 0 bases at J, with 12 bases between the two ends. The CDR3 protein is CASRLPGLAKNIQYF. The CDR3, as DNA: TGTGCCAGCAGGCTACCCGGACTAGCCAAAAACATTCAGTACTTC.

The chain combines TRBV4-3 with TRBJ1-1, with TRBD1 identical over 7 bases. The germline V gene encodes CDR1 LGHNA and CDR2 YSLEER. The trim removed 3 bases at V and 10 bases at J, leaving 8 bases unmatched. This CDR3 has 13 residues. The CDR3 here is CASSQEPGQRAFF. CDR3 bases: TGCGCCAGCAGCCAGGAACCGGGACAGAGAGCTTTCTTT.

The CDR3 loop is CASSGRWLGQETQYF. As DNA, the CDR3 is TGTGCCAGCAGCGGACGGTGGCTGGGGCAAGAGACCCAGTACTTC. The J gene is TRBJ2-5, the V gene TRBV7-8, with unresolved D. The CDR3 consists of 15 residues. Germline V CDR1 and CDR2: SGHVS, FQNEAQ. The V and J ends lost 5 bases and 2 bases respectively, with 15 bases between them.

This clonotype was seen a handful of times. The chain links TRBV12-3 or TRBV12-4 to TRBJ2-3, with 13 bases fitting TRBD2. The CDR3 covers 15 residues. Trimming took 5 bases from V and 4 from J; bases not matched to a gene: 3. CDR3 sequence (DNA): TGTGCCAGCAGTCGACTAGCGGGAGGATCAGATACGCAGTATTTT. Amino acids: CASSRLAGGSDTQYF.

There are many counts of this clonotype. The V gene is TRBV7-2, the J gene TRBJ2-5; 10 nucleotides agree with TRBD1. V lost 5 bases, J lost 4 bases, and 7 bases stayed unmatched. Germline loops: CDR1 SGHTA, CDR2 FQGNSA. This CDR3 is built from 15 residues. CDR3 sequence: CASSIRQGAGETQYF. CDR3 in DNA: TGTGCCAGCAGCATACGACAGGGGGCGGGAGAGACCCAGTACTTC.

The CDR3 DNA sequence: TGTGCCAGCAGTTACTGGGGAGGACAGGGCGGGCCAGATACGCAGTATTTT. This translates into CASSYWGGQGGPDTQYF. The V gene is TRBV6-2 or TRBV6-3, the J gene TRBJ2-3; 8 bases fit TRBD1. Germline CDR1 is MNHEY and CDR2 is SVGEGT. This CDR3 is 17 amino acids long. V was clipped by 1 base and J by 4 bases; unmatched bases: 10.

CDR3 in DNA: TGTGCCAGCAGCCCAATACGCGCCGGGACTAGCGGGAGGTCCGACTCCTACGAGCAGTACTTC. It encodes CASSPIRAGTSGRSDSYEQYF. The V gene is TRBV14, the J gene TRBJ2-7, with 15 bases lining up with TRBD2. The ends lost 4 bases at V and 0 bases at J; junction bases unmatched: 16. This CDR3 comprises 21 residues. The germline V gene encodes CDR1 SGHDN and CDR2 FVKESK.

This clonotype was observed a handful of times. V is TRBV28 and J is TRBJ1-2, with 7 bases lining up with TRBD1. The CDR3 consists of 13 residues. Germline V CDR1 and CDR2: MDHEN, SYDVKM. J was trimmed by 6 bases and V by 6 bases; bases with no gene match: 7. In nucleotides, the CDR3 is TGTGCCAGCAGCACTTTAGGGGGCAATGGCTACACCTTC. Translating gives CASSTLGGNGYTF.